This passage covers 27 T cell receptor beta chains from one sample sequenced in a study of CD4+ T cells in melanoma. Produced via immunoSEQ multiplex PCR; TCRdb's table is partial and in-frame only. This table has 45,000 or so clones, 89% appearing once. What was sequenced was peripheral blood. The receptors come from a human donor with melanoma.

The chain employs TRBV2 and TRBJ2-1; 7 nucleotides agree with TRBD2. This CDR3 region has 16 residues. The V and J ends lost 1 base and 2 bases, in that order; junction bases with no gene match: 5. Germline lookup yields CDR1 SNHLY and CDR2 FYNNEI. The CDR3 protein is CASSEGGGDPYNEQFF. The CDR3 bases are TGTGCCAGCAGTGAAGGGGGAGGGGACCCCTACAATGAGCAGTTCTTC. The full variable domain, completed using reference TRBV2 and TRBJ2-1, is EPEVTQTPSHQVTQMGQEVILRCVPISNHLYFYWYRQILGQKVEFLVSFYNNEISEKSEIFDDQFSVERPDGSNFTLKIRSTKLEDSAMYFCASSEGGGDPYNEQFFGPGTRLTVL.

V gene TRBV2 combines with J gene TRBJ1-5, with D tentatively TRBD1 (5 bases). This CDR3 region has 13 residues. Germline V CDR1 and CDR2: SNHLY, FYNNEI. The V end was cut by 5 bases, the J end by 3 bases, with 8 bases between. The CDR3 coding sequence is TGTGCCAGCAGTCAACAGGTCAATCAGCCCCAGCATTTT. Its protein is CASSQQVNQPQHF.

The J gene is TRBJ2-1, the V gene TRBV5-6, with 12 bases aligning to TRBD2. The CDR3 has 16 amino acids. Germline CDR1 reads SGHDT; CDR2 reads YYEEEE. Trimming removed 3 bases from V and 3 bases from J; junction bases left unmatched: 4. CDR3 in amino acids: CASSSTSGGIYNEQFF. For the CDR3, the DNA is TGTGCCAGCAGCTCTACTAGCGGGGGGATCTACAATGAGCAGTTCTTC.

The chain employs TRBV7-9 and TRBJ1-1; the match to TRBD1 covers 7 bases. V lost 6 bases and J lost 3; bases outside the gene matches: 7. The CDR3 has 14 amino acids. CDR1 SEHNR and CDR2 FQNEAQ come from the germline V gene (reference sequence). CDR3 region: CASRLQGGDTEAFF. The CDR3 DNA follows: TGTGCCAGCAGACTTCAGGGGGGGGACACTGAAGCTTTCTTT.

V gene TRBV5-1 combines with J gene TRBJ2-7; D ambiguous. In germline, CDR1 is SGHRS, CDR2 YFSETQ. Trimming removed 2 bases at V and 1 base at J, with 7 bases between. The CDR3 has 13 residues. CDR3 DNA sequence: TGCGCCAGCAGCTTTGAGGCATCCTACGAGCAGTACTTC. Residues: CASSFEASYEQYF.

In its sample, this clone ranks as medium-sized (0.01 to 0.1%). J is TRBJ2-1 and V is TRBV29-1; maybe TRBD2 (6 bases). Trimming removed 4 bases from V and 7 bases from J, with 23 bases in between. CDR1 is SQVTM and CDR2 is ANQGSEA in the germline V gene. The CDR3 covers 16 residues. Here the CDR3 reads CSVAGTTTRIMNEQFF. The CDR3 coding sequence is TGCAGCGTTGCGGGAACCACGACTAGGATTATGAATGAGCAGTTCTTC.

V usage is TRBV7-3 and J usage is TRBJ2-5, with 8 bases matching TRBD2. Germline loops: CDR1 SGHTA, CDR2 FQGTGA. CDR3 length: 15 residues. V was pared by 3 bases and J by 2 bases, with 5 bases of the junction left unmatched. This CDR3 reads CASSFGGGSQETQYF. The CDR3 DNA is TGTGCCAGCAGCTTCGGGGGGGGCTCTCAAGAGACCCAGTACTTC.

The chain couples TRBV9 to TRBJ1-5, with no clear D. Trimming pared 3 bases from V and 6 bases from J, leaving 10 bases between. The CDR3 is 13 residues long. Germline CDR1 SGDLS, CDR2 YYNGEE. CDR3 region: CASSEAGSQPQHF. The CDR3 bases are TGTGCCAGCAGCGAGGCAGGCAGTCAGCCCCAGCATTTT.

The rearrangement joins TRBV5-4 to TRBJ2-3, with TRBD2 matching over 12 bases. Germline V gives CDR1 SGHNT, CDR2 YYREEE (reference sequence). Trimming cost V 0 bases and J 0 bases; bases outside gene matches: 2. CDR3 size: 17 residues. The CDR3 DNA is TGTGCCAGCAGCTTGGTCCTAGCGGGGGGGAGCACAGATACGCAGTATTTT. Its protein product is CASSLVLAGGSTDTQYF.

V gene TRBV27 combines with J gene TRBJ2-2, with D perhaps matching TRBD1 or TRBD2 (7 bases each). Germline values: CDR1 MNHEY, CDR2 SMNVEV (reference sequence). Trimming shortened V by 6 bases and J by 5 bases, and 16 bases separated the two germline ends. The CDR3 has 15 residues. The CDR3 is CASRPGGGGTGELFF. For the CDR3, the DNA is TGTGCCAGCAGACCAGGGGGGGGAGGAACCGGGGAGCTGTTTTTT.

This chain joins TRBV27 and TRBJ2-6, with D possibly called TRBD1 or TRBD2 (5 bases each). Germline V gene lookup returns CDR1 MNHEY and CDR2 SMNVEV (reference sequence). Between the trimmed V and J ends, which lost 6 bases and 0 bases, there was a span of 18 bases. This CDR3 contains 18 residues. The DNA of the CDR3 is TGTGCCAGCAGCCGGGGCGGAGGTAGGAGCTCTGGGGCCAACGTCCTGACTTTC. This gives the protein CASSRGGGRSSGANVLTF.

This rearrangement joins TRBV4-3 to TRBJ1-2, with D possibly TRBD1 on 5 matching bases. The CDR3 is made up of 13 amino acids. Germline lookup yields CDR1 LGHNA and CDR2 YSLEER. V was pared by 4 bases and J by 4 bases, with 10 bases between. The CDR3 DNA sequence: TGCGCCAGCAGCCCAGCTGGGGGCTATGGCTACACCTTC. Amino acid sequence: CASSPAGGYGYTF.

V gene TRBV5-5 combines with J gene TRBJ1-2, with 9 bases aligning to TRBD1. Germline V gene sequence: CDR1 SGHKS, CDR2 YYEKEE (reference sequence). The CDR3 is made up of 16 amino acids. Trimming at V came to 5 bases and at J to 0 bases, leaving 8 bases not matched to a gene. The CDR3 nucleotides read TGTGCCAGCAGTCAGGCGGGACAGGGAGCTAACTATGGCTACACCTTC. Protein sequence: CASSQAGQGANYGYTF.

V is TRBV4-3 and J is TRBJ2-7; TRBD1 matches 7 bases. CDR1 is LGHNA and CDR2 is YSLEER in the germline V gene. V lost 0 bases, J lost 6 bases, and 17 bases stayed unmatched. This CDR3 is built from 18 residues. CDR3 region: CASSQDTGKTGIPGEQYF. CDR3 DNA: TGCGCCAGCAGCCAAGATACGGGGAAGACAGGGATCCCCGGCGAGCAGTACTTC.

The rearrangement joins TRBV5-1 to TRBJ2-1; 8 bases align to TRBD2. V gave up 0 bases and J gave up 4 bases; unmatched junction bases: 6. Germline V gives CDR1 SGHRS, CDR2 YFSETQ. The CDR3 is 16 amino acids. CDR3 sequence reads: CASSLVAGGPYNEQFF. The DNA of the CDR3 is TGCGCCAGCAGCTTGGTGGCGGGGGGCCCATACAATGAGCAGTTCTTC.

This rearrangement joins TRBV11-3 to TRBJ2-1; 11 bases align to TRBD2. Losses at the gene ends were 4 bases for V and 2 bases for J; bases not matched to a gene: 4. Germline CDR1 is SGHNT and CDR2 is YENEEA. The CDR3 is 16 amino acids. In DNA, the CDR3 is TGTGCCAGCAGCTCTCTAGCGGGGGGCACCTACAATGAGCAGTTCTTC. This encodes CASSSLAGGTYNEQFF.

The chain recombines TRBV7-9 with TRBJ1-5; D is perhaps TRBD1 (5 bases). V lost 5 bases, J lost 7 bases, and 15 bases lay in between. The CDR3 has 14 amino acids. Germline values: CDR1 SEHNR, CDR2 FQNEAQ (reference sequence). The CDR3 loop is CASSVVGGAQPQHF. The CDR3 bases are TGTGCCAGCAGCGTCGTTGGGGGTGCCCAGCCCCAGCATTTT.

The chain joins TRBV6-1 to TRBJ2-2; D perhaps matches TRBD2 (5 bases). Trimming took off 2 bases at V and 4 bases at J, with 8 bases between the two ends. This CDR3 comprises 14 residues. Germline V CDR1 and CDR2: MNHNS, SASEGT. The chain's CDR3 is CASSEQEGTGELFF. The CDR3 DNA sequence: TGTGCCAGCAGTGAACAAGAGGGCACCGGGGAGCTGTTTTTT.

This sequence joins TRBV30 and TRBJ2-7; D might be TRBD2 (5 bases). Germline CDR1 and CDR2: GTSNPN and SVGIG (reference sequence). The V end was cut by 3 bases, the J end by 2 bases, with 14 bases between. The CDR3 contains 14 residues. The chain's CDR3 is CAWRVWEKPYEQYF. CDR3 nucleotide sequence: TGTGCCTGGAGGGTATGGGAGAAACCCTACGAGCAGTACTTC.

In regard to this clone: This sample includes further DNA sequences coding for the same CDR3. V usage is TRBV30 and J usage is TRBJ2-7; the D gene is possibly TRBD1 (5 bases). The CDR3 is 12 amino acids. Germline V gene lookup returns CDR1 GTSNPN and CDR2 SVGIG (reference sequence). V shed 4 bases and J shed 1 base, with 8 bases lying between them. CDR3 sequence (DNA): TGTGCCTGGACAGGGTCATCCTACGAGCAGTACTTC. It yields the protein CAWTGSSYEQYF.

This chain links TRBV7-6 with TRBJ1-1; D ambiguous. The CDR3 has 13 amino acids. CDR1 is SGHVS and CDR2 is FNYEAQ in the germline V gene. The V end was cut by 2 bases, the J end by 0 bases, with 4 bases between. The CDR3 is CASSLSLNTEAFF. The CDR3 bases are TGTGCCAGCAGCTTATCCCTGAACACTGAAGCTTTCTTT. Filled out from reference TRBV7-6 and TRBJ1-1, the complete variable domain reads GAGVSQSPRYKVTKRGQDVALRCDPISGHVSLYWYRQALGQGPEFLTYFNYEAQQDKSGLPNDRFSAERPEGSISTLTIQRTEQRDSAMYRCASSLSLNTEAFFGQGTRLTVV.

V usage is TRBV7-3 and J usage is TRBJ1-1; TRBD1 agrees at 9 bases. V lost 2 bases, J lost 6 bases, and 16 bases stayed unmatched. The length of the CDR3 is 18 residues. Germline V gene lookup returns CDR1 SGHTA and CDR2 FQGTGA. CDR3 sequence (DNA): TGTGCCAGCAGCTTACCCCGACCGGGACAGGGCGGGATCCCTGAAGCTTTCTTT. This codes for CASSLPRPGQGGIPEAFF.

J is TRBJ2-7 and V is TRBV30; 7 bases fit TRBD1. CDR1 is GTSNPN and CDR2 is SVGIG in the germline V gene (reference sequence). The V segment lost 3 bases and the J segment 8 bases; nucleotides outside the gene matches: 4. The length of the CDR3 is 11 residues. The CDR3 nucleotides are TGTGCCTGGAGCCTACAGGGGAAGCAGTACTTC. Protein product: CAWSLQGKQYF.

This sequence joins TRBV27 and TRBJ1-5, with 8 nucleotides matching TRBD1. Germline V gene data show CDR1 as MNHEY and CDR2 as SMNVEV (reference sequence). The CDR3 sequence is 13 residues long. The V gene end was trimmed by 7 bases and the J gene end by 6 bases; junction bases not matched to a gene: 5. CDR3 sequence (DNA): TGTGCCAGCAACCCAGGGGGCGGTCAGCCCCAGCATTTT. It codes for CASNPGGGQPQHF.

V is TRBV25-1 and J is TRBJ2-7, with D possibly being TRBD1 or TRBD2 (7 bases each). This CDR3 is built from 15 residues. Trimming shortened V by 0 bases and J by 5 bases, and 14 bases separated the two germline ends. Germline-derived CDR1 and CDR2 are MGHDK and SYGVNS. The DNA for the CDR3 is TGTGCCAGCAGTGAATATTACGCAGGGGGGGACGAGCAGTACTTC. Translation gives CASSEYYAGGDEQYF.

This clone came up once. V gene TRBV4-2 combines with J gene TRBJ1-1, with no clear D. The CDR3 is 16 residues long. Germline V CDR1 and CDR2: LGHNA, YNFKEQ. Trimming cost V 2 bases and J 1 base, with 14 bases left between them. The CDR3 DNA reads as TGTGCCAGCAGCCAAAGCCAGAACAGTAAGAACACTGAAGCTTTCTTT. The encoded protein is CASSQSQNSKNTEAFF.

CDR3 DNA: TGTGCCAGCAGCTTCGCGGCTGGAAACACCATATATTTT. The encoded protein is CASSFAAGNTIYF. V and J are TRBV5-6 and TRBJ1-3; no reliable D call. V was trimmed by 2 bases and J by 2 bases, leaving 5 bases between them. Germline CDR1 reads SGHDT; CDR2 reads YYEEEE. The CDR3 is made up of 13 amino acids.